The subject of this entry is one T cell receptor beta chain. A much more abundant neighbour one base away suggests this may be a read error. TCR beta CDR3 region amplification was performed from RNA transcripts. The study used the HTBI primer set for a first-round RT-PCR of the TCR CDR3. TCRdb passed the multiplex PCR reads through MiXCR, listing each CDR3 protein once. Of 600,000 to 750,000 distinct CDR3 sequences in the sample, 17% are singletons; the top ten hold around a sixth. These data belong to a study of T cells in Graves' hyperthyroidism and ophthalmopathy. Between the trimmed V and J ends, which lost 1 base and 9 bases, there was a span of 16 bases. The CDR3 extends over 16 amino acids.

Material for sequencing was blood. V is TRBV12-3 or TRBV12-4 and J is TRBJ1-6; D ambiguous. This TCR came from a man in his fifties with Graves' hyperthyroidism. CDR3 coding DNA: TGTGCCAGCAGTTTAGGTACAGAGGAATTGTTTTCACCCCTCCACTTT. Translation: CASSLGTEELFSPLHF.